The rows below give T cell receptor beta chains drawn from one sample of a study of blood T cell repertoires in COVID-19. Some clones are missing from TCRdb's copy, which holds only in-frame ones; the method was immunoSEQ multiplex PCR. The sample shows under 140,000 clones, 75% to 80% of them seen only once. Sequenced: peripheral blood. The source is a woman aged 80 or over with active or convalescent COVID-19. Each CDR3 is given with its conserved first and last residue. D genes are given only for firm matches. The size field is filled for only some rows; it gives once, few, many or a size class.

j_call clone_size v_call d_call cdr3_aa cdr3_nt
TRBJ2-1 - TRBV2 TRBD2 CASTSGRAQDEQFF TGTGCCAGTACTAGCGGGAGGGCACAGGATGAGCAGTTCTTC
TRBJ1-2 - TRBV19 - CAANGRGVEGYTF TGTGCCGCCAATGGTCGGGGGGTGGAGGGCTACACCTTC
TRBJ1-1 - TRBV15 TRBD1 CATGFSYRGPNTEAFF TGTGCAACCGGGTTTTCGTACAGGGGACCTAACACTGAAGCTTTCTTT
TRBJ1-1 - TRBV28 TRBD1 CASSSIGQGVKTEAFF TGTGCCAGCAGTTCCATCGGACAGGGGGTCAAAACTGAAGCTTTCTTT
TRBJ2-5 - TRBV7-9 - CASSSGQREIQETQYF TGTGCCAGCAGCTCCGGACAACGGGAGATTCAAGAGACCCAGTACTTC
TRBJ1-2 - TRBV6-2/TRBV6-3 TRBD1 CASSRQGTSRGYTF TGTGCCAGCAGTCGACAGGGAACCAGTCGTGGCTACACCTTC
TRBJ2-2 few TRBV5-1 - CASSLSHVERNTGELFF TGCGCCAGCAGCTTGAGTCACGTGGAGAGAAACACCGGGGAGCTGTTTTTT
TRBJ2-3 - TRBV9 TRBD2 CASSVEIAGITDTQYF TGTGCCAGCAGCGTAGAAATAGCGGGGATAACAGATACGCAGTATTTT
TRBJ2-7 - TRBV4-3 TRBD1 CASSQDPGDRGNEQYF TGCGCCAGCAGCCAAGACCCCGGCGACAGGGGAAACGAGCAGTACTTC
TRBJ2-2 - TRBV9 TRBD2 CASSVAVAGGRNTGELFF TGTGCCAGCAGCGTAGCTGTAGCGGGAGGCCGAAACACCGGGGAGCTGTTTTTT
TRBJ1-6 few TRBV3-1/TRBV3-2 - CASSQDRGSPLHF TGTGCCAGCAGCCAAGACAGAGGCTCACCCCTCCACTTT
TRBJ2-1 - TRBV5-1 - CASRMEVHNEQFF TGCGCCAGCAGAATGGAGGTTCACAATGAGCAGTTCTTC
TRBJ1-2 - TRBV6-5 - CASSQIPYGGGYTF TGTGCCAGCAGCCAAATACCCTACGGCGGGGGCTACACCTTC
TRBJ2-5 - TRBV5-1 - CASSLSTSTETQYF TGCGCCAGCAGCCTGTCGACTAGTACGGAGACCCAGTACTTC
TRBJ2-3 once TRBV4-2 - CASSQDNTVRTDTQYF TGTGCCAGCAGCCAAGATAATACAGTCCGAACAGATACGCAGTATTTT
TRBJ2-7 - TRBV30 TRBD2 CAWSVGSGSYEQYF TGTGCCTGGAGTGTCGGTAGCGGGAGTTACGAGCAGTACTTC
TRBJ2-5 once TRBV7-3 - CASSRRRGETQYF TGTGCCAGCAGCCGGAGACGGGGGGAGACCCAGTACTTC
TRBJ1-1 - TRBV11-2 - CASSFQGNTEAFF TGTGCCAGCAGCTTTCAGGGGAACACTGAAGCTTTCTTT
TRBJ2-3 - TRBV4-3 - CASSQNPGLMTSDTQYF TGCGCCAGCAGCCAGAATCCGGGACTCATGACCTCAGATACGCAGTATTTT
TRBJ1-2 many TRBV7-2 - CASSPTVNYGYTF TGTGCCAGCAGCCCGACAGTAAACTATGGCTACACCTTC
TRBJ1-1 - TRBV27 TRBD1 CASRRDRAISHTEAFF TGTGCCAGCAGAAGGGACAGGGCAATCTCGCACACTGAAGCTTTCTTT
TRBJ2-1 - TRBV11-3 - CASSRGQSYNEQFF TGTGCCAGCAGCCGCGGACAGTCCTACAATGAGCAGTTCTTC
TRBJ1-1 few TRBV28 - CASTLGVDTEAFF TGTGCCAGCACCCTCGGGGTTGACACTGAAGCTTTCTTT
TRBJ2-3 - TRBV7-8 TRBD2 CASSLGVRLALSTDTQYF TGTGCCAGCAGTCTAGGCGTAAGACTAGCGCTTAGCACAGATACGCAGTATTTT
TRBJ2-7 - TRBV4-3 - CASSPSSVSYEQYF TGCGCCAGCAGCCCGTCTAGCGTCTCCTACGAGCAGTACTTC
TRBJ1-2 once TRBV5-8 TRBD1 CASSLGFSTGGGDYGYTF TGTGCCAGCAGCTTGGGGTTCTCTACAGGGGGCGGCGACTATGGCTACACCTTC
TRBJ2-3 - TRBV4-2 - CASAREPAPDTQYF TGTGCCAGCGCCCGGGAGCCGGCCCCGGATACGCAGTATTTT
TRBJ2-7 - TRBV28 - CASSLRRSGEQYF TGTGCCAGCAGTCTCCGGCGGTCCGGCGAGCAGTACTTC
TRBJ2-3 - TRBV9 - CASSVDEPQTDTQYF TGTGCCAGCAGCGTAGATGAGCCTCAAACAGATACGCAGTATTTT
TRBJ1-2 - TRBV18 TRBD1 CASSPRGTGPNHGYTF TGTGCCAGCTCACCAAGGGGGACAGGGCCTAATCATGGCTACACCTTC
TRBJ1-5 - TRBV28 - CASSFQDQPQHF TGTGCCAGCAGTTTTCAGGATCAGCCCCAGCATTTT
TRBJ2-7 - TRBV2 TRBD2 CASSEQLAGDYEQYF TGTGCCAGCAGTGAGCAACTAGCGGGGGACTACGAGCAGTACTTC